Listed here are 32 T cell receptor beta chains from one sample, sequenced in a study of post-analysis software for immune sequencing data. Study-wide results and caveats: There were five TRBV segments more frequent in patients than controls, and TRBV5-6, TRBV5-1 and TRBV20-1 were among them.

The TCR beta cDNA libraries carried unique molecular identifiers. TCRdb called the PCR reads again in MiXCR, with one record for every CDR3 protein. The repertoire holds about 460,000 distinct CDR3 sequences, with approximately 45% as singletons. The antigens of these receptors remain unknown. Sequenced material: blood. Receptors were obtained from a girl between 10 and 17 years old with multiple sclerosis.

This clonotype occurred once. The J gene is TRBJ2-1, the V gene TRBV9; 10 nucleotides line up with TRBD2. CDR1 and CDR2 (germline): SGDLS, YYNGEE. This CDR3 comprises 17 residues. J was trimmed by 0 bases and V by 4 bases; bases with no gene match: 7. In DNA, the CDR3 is TGTGCCAGCAGCCCAGGGACTAGCGCTAGCTCCTACAATGAGCAGTTCTTC. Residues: CASSPGTSASSYNEQFF.

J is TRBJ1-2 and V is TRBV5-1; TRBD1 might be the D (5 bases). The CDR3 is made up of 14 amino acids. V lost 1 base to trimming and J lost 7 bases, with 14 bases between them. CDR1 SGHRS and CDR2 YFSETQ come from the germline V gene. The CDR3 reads CASSLYGAAGGYTF. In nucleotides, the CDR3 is TGCGCCAGCAGCTTGTATGGGGCTGCTGGTGGCTACACCTTC.

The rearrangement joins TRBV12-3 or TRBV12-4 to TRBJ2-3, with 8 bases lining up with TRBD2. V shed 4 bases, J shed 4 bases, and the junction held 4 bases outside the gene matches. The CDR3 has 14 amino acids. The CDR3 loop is CASSWGLGPDTQYF. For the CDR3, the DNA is TGTGCCAGCAGTTGGGGACTAGGACCAGATACGCAGTATTTT.

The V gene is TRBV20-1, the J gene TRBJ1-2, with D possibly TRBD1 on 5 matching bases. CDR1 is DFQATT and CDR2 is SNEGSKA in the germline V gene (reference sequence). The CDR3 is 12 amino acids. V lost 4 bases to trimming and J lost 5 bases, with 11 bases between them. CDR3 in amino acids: CSATGTAYGYTF. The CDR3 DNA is TGCAGTGCTACCGGGACGGCATATGGCTACACCTTC.

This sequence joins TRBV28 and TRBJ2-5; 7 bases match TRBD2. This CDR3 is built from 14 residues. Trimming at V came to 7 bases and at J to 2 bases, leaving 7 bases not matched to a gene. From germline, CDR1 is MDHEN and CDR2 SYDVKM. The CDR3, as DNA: TGTGCCAGCAACAAAGCGGGGTATCAAGAGACCCAGTACTTC. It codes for CASNKAGYQETQYF.

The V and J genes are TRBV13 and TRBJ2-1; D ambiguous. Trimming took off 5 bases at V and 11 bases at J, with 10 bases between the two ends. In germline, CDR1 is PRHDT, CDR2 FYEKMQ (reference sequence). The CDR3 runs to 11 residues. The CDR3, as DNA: TGTGCCAGCAGCACTTATGATAAGCAGTTCTTC. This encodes CASSTYDKQFF.

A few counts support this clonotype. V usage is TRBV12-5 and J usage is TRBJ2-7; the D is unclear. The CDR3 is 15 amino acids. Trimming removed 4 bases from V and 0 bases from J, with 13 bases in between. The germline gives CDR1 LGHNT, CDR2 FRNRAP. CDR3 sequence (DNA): TGTGCTAGTGGTTCTCCCCCTCCGAGCTCCTACGAGCAGTACTTC. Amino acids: CASGSPPPSSYEQYF.

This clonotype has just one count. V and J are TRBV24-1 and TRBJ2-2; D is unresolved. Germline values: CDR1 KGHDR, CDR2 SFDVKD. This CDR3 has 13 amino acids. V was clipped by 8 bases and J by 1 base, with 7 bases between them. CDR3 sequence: CATMTVNTGELFF. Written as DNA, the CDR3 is TGTGCCACCATGACGGTGAACACCGGGGAGCTGTTTTTT.

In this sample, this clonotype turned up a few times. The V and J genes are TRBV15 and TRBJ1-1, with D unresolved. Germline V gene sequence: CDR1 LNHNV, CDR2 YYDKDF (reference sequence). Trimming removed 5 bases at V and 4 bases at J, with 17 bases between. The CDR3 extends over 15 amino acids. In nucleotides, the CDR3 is TGTGCCACCAGCCAGTCCCAGGTTGGGAGCACTGAAGCTTTCTTT. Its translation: CATSQSQVGSTEAFF.

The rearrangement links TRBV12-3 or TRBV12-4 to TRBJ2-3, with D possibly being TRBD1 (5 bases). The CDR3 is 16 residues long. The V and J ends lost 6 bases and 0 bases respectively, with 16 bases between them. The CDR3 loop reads CASSPDRDPSTDTQYF. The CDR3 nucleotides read TGTGCCAGCAGCCCAGACAGAGACCCAAGCACAGATACGCAGTATTTT.

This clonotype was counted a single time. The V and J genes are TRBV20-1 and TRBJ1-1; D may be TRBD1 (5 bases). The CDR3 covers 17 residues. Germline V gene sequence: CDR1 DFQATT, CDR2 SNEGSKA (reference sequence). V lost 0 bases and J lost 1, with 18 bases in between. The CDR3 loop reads CSARDGGAKGRNTEAFF. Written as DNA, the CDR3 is TGCAGTGCTAGAGATGGAGGGGCGAAAGGACGGAACACTGAAGCTTTCTTT.

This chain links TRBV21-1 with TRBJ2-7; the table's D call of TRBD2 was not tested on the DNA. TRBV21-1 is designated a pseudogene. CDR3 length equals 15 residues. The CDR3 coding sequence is TGTGCCAGCAGCAAGGGGACTACCTCCACCTACGAGCAGTACTTC. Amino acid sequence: CASSKGTTSTYEQYF.

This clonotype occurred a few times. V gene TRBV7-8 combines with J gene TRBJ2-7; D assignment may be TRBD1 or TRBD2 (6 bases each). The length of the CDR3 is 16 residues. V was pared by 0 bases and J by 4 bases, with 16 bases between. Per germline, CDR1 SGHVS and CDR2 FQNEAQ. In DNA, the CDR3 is TGTGCCAGCAGCTTAGCGGGGGCGACTAGAATTTACGAGCAGTACTTC. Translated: CASSLAGATRIYEQYF.

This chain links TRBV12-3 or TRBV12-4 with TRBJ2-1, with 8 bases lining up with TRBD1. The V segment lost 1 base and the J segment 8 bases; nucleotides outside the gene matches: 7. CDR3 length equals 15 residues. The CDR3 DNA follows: TGTGCCAGCAGTTTAGAGACAGGGGTTAAGTATGAGCAGTTCTTC. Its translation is CASSLETGVKYEQFF.

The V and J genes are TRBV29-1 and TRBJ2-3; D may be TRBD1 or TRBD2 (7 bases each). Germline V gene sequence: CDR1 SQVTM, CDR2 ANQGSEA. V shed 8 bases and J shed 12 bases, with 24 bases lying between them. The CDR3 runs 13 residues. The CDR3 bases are TGCAGCATAGGGGGCGGGAGTTACCCAATTCAGTATTTT. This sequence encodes CSIGGGSYPIQYF.

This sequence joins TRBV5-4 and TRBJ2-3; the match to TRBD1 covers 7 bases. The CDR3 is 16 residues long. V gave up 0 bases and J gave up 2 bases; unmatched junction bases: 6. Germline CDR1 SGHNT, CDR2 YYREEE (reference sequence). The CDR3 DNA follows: TGTGCCAGCAGCTTGGGGGGACAGCCTTACACAGATACGCAGTATTTT. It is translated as CASSLGGQPYTDTQYF. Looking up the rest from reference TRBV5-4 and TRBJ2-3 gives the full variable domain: ETGVTQSPTHLIKTRGQQVTLRCSSQSGHNTVSWYQQALGQGPQFIFQYYREEENGRGNFPPRFSGLQFPNYSSELNVNALELDDSALYLCASSLGGQPYTDTQYFGPGTRLTVL.

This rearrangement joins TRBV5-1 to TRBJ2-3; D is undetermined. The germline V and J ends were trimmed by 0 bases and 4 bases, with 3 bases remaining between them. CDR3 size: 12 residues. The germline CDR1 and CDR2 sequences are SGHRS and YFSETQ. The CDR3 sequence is CASSLDSDTQYF. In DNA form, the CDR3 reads TGCGCCAGCAGCTTGGATTCAGATACGCAGTATTTT.

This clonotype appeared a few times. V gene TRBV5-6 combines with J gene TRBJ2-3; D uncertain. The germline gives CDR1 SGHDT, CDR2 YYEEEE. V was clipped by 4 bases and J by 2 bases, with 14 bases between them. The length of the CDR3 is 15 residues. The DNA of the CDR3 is TGTGCCAGCAGCCGCGCGGATGGGAACACAGATACGCAGTATTTT. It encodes CASSRADGNTDTQYF.

CDR3 coding DNA: TGTGCCAGCGGGGAGGGATATGAGCAGTTCTTC. It specifies CASGEGYEQFF. V is TRBV11-2 and J is TRBJ2-1; 7 nucleotides align to TRBD2. The trim removed 8 bases at V and 8 bases at J, leaving 3 bases unmatched. There are 11 residues in the CDR3. Germline CDR1 is SGHAT and CDR2 is FQNNGV.

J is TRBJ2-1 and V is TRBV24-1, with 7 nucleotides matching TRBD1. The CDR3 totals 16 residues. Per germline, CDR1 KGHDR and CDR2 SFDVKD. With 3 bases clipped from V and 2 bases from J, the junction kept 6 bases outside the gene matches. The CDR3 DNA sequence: TGTGCCACCAGTGATCGATGGACAGGACCCTACAATGAGCAGTTCTTC. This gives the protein CATSDRWTGPYNEQFF.

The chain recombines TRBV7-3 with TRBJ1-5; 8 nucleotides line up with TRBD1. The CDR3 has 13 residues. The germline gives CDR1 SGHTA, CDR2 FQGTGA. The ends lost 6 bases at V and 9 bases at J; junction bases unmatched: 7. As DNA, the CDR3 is TGTGCCAGCAGTCCAGGGGGCAACCGGCCCCAGCATTTT. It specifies CASSPGGNRPQHF. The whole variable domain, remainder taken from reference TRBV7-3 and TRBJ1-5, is GAGVSQTPSNKVTEKGKYVELRCDPISGHTALYWYRQSLGQGPEFLIYFQGTGAADDSGLPNDRFFAVRPEGSVSTLKIQRTERGDSAVYLCASSPGGNRPQHFGDGTRLSIL.

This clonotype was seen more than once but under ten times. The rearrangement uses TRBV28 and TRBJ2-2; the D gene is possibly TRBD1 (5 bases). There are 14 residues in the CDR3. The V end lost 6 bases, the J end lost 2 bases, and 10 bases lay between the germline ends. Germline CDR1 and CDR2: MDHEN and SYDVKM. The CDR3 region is CASRADTNTGELFF. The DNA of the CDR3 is TGTGCCAGCAGGGCGGACACAAACACCGGGGAGCTGTTTTTT.

The CDR3 is CSARGGRSARTDTQYF. In DNA form, the CDR3 reads TGCAGTGCTAGAGGAGGACGTTCAGCGCGCACAGATACGCAGTATTTT. The chain carries TRBV20-1 and TRBJ2-3; D unresolved. This CDR3 contains 16 residues. Trimming pared 1 base from V and 1 base from J, leaving 15 bases between. Germline V lookup: CDR1 DFQATT, CDR2 SNEGSKA (reference sequence).

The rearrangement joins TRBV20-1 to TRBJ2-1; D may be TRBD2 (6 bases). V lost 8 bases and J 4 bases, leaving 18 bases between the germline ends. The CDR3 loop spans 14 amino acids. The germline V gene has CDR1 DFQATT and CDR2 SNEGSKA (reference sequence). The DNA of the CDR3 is TGCAGTACTCTATCTCTAGCGAATTACAATGAGCAGTTCTTC. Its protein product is CSTLSLANYNEQFF.

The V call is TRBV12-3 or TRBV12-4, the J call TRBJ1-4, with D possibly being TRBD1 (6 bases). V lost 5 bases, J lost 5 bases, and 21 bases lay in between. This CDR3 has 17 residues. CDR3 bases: TGTGCCAGCAGTGGGCCCGGGGCAGGGGCCCTCAATGAAAAACTGTTTTTT. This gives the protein CASSGPGAGALNEKLFF.

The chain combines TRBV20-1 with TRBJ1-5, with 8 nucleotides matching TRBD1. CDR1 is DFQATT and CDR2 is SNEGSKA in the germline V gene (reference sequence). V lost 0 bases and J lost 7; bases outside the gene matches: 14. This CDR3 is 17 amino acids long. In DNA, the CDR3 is TGCAGTGCTAGAGATCACAGGGGGAAGGTGGTGGACCAGCCCCAGCATTTT. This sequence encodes CSARDHRGKVVDQPQHF.

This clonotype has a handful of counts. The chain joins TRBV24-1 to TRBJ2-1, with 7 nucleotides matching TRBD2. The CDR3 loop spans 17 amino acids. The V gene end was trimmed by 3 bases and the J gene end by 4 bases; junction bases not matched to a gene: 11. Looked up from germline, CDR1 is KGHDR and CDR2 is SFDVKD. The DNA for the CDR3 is TGTGCCACCAGTGATGACCGCGGACTAGTGTCGTACAATGAGCAGTTCTTC. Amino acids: CATSDDRGLVSYNEQFF.

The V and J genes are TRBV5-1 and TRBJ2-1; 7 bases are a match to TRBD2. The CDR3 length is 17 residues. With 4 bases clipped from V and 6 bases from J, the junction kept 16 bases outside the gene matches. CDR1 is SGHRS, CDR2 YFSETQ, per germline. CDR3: CASSVGLGEPPGNEQFF. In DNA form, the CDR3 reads TGCGCCAGCAGCGTAGGACTAGGTGAACCCCCTGGCAATGAGCAGTTCTTC. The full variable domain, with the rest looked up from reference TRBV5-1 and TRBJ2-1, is KAGVTQTPRYLIKTRGQQVTLSCSPISGHRSVSWYQQTPGQGLQFLFEYFSETQRNKGNFPGRFSGRQFSNSRSEMNVSTLELGDSALYLCASSVGLGEPPGNEQFFGPGTRLTVL.

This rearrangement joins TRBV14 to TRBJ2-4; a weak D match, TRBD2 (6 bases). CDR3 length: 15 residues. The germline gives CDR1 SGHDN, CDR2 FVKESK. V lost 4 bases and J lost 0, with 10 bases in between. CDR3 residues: CASSRRDLAKNIQYF. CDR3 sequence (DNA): TGTGCCAGCAGCCGGAGGGATTTAGCCAAAAACATTCAGTACTTC.

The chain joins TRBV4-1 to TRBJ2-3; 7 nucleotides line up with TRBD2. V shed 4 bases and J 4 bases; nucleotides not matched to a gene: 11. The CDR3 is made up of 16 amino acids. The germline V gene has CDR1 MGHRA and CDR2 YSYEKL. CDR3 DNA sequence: TGCGCCAGCAGCCTCATCGGTCCGGGAGGCTCAGATACGCAGTATTTT. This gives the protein CASSLIGPGGSDTQYF.

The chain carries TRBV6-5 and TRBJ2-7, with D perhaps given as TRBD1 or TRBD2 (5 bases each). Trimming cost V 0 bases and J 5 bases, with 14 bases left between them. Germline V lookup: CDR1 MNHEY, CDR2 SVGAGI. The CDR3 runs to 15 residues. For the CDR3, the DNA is TGTGCCAGCAGTTACTCGGGTGAGGGGCCCCACGAGCAGTACTTC. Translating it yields CASSYSGEGPHEQYF.

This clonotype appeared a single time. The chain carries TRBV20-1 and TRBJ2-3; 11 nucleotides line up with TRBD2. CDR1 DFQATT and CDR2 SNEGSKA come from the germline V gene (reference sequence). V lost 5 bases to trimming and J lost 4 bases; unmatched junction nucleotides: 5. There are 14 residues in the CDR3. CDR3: CSALLAGVADTQYF. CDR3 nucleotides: TGCAGTGCTTTACTAGCGGGAGTTGCAGATACGCAGTATTTT.